These T cell receptor beta chains were read from a single sample in a study of lymphopenia after photon versus proton radiotherapy. Here immunoSEQ multiplex PCR was the method, and the copy in TCRdb shows in-frame clones only, minus some. The repertoire holds approximately 30,000 clones, with around 94% as singletons. Here the sequenced sample was peripheral blood, taken from a patient treated with photon-based radiotherapy. These receptors all stem from a woman in her forties or fifties with cholangiocarcinoma. The CDR3 runs from the conserved cysteine through the conserved F or W. D genes are given only for firm matches. The size entry is marked missing in some rows and otherwise reads once, few, many or a size class.

CASSISAPPGEAFF,TGTGCCAGCAGCATCAGCGCCCCTCCAGGTGAAGCTTTCTTT,TRBJ1-1,14,TRBV7-9,NA,NA
CASSTRTGKDTQYF,TGTGCCAGCAGTACCCGGACAGGGAAAGATACGCAGTATTTT,TRBJ2-3,14,TRBV6-6,NA,TRBD1
CASSPDGGPQHF,TGCGCCAGCAGCCCGGACGGGGGGCCCCAGCATTTT,TRBJ1-5,12,TRBV5-1,NA,NA
CASRPDSPHGYTF,TGTGCCAGCAGACCCGACAGTCCTCATGGCTACACCTTC,TRBJ1-2,13,TRBV2,NA,NA
CASSGLRAATGRQYF,TGTGCCAGCAGTGGACTTAGGGCAGCAACAGGTCGGCAGTACTTC,TRBJ2-7,15,TRBV6-1,NA,NA
CASSVGWGTNQPQHF,TGTGCCAGCAGCGTAGGTTGGGGTACCAATCAGCCCCAGCATTTT,TRBJ1-5,15,TRBV9,once,NA
CASSDVGQGGPKAEAFF,TGTGCCAGCAGTGACGTGGGGCAGGGGGGGCCGAAGGCTGAAGCTTTCTTT,TRBJ1-1,17,TRBV2,once,TRBD1
CASSLGLAGGFTDTQYF,TGTGCCAGCAGCCTGGGACTAGCGGGGGGCTTCACAGATACGCAGTATTTT,TRBJ2-3,17,TRBV11-2,NA,TRBD2
CASGGTGARETQYF,TGTGCCAGCGGAGGGACAGGGGCCAGGGAGACCCAGTACTTC,TRBJ2-5,14,TRBV28,once,TRBD1
CASSQVVLAETQYF,TGCGCCAGCAGCCAAGTTGTGCTAGCTGAGACCCAGTACTTC,TRBJ2-5,14,TRBV4-1,NA,NA
CASSSGLAGARGGANVLTF,TGCGCCAGCAGCTCAGGACTAGCGGGGGCCCGGGGGGGGGCCAACGTCCTGACTTTC,TRBJ2-6,19,TRBV5-1,NA,TRBD2
CAWSVLAGFLNEQFF,TGTGCCTGGAGTGTATTAGCGGGGTTTTTGAATGAGCAGTTCTTC,TRBJ2-1,15,TRBV30,NA,TRBD2